These T cell receptor beta chains were read from a single sample in a study of blood T cell repertoires in COVID-19. TCRdb's copy holds only in-frame clones and misses some; the assay was immunoSEQ multiplex PCR. The data contain 300,000 to 350,000 clones, about nine tenths of them singletons. The specimen was PBMCs or T cells enriched from blood (not recorded which). The receptors originated from a woman aged 30 to 39 who had recovered from COVID-19. Both conserved end residues are part of each CDR3. Each record gives: D gene, V gene, clone size, J gene, CDR3 DNA, CDR3 protein. The D gene is left open where the match is weak. Size is stated for part of the rows, as once, few or many counts, or as a class when the clone is expanded.

d_call: -; v_call: TRBV28; clone_size: -; j_call: TRBJ2-2; cdr3_nt: TGTGCCAGCAAGCGGGCCCCGAACACCGGGGAGCTGTTTTTT; cdr3_aa: CASKRAPNTGELFF
d_call: -; v_call: TRBV28; clone_size: -; j_call: TRBJ1-1; cdr3_nt: TGTGCCAGCAGTTTTGGAGGTGAAGGGACTGAAGCTTTCTTT; cdr3_aa: CASSFGGEGTEAFF
d_call: TRBD1; v_call: TRBV7-2; clone_size: -; j_call: TRBJ1-5; cdr3_nt: TGTGCCAGCAGCTTAGGGCAGGGGGGTTGGCAGCCCCAGCATTTT; cdr3_aa: CASSLGQGGWQPQHF
d_call: -; v_call: TRBV6-2/TRBV6-3; clone_size: -; j_call: TRBJ1-2; cdr3_nt: TGTGCCAGCAGTTACCAGAATAACTATGGCTACACCTTC; cdr3_aa: CASSYQNNYGYTF
d_call: -; v_call: TRBV7-9; clone_size: -; j_call: TRBJ2-7; cdr3_nt: TGTGCCAGCCGAGATACGGCGACAGCGAGCTCCTACGAGCAGTACTTC; cdr3_aa: CASRDTATASSYEQYF
d_call: -; v_call: TRBV27; clone_size: -; j_call: TRBJ2-1; cdr3_nt: TGTGCCAGCAGTTTGTCTAATGAGCAGTTCTTC; cdr3_aa: CASSLSNEQFF
d_call: TRBD2; v_call: TRBV5-4; clone_size: -; j_call: TRBJ2-7; cdr3_nt: TGTGCCAGCAGCTTTAAGATTAGCGGGAGAGGGGGCTACGAGCAGTACTTC; cdr3_aa: CASSFKISGRGGYEQYF
d_call: TRBD2; v_call: TRBV3-1/TRBV3-2; clone_size: -; j_call: TRBJ2-3; cdr3_nt: TGTGCCAGCAGCCTTGGGCCGGGAGGGGATACGCAGTATTTT; cdr3_aa: CASSLGPGGDTQYF
d_call: TRBD1; v_call: TRBV19; clone_size: once; j_call: TRBJ2-3; cdr3_nt: TGTGCCAGTAGTAGACCCACAGGGGACCCCACAGATACGCAGTATTTT; cdr3_aa: CASSRPTGDPTDTQYF
d_call: TRBD1; v_call: TRBV3-1/TRBV3-2; clone_size: few; j_call: TRBJ1-2; cdr3_nt: TGTGCCAGCAGTCGGGACAGGAATGGCTACACCTTC; cdr3_aa: CASSRDRNGYTF
d_call: TRBD1; v_call: TRBV6-2/TRBV6-3; clone_size: once; j_call: TRBJ1-2; cdr3_nt: TGTGCCAGCAGTTACTTCGGGGACAGCCCTAACTATGGCTACACCTTC; cdr3_aa: CASSYFGDSPNYGYTF
d_call: TRBD1; v_call: TRBV5-6; clone_size: -; j_call: TRBJ1-2; cdr3_nt: TGTGCCAGCAGCCACAGGACAGGGGGCCGCTATGGCTACACCTTC; cdr3_aa: CASSHRTGGRYGYTF
d_call: -; v_call: TRBV30; clone_size: -; j_call: TRBJ2-7; cdr3_nt: TGTGCCGGCACCGGGATCTCCTACGAGCAGTACTTC; cdr3_aa: CAGTGISYEQYF
d_call: TRBD2; v_call: TRBV29-1; clone_size: -; j_call: TRBJ2-1; cdr3_nt: TGCAGCGTTGGCGGTTTTATTAGCGGGAGGCCCTCGTATGAGCAGTTCTTC; cdr3_aa: CSVGGFISGRPSYEQFF
d_call: -; v_call: TRBV10-2; clone_size: -; j_call: TRBJ2-3; cdr3_nt: TGCGCCAGCAGGGGACGGAGGCGCCTGAGCGGGTACACAGATACGCAGTATTTT; cdr3_aa: CASRGRRRLSGYTDTQYF
d_call: TRBD1; v_call: TRBV5-4; clone_size: -; j_call: TRBJ2-5; cdr3_nt: TGTGCCAGCAGCTTGGAGGGGGCAGGAGAGACCCAGTACTTC; cdr3_aa: CASSLEGAGETQYF
d_call: -; v_call: TRBV21-1; clone_size: once; j_call: TRBJ2-1; cdr3_nt: TGTGCCAGCAGCACTATTAGAGGACAGGGGATTCCAACGTCCTACAATGAGCAGTTCTTC; cdr3_aa: CASSTIRGQGIPTSYNEQFF
d_call: -; v_call: TRBV19; clone_size: -; j_call: TRBJ1-1; cdr3_nt: TGTGCCAGCAAGAAACAGGGCACTGAAGCTTTCTTT; cdr3_aa: CASKKQGTEAFF
d_call: -; v_call: TRBV7-8; clone_size: -; j_call: TRBJ1-5; cdr3_nt: TGTGCCAGCAGCCCGCCGGGTGGGGGGGTCGGAAGACAGCCCCAGCATTTT; cdr3_aa: CASSPPGGGVGRQPQHF
d_call: TRBD1; v_call: TRBV4-1; clone_size: -; j_call: TRBJ1-6; cdr3_nt: TGCGCCAGCAGCCAAGAAGGACAGGGGAATTCACCCCTCCACTTT; cdr3_aa: CASSQEGQGNSPLHF
d_call: TRBD2; v_call: TRBV28; clone_size: -; j_call: TRBJ2-1; cdr3_nt: TGTGCCAGCAGTTTACGGACGATAGGTGCAGGTGCTAGCGGGATCGATGAGCAGTTCTTC; cdr3_aa: CASSLRTIGAGASGIDEQFF
d_call: TRBD2; v_call: TRBV15; clone_size: -; j_call: TRBJ2-1; cdr3_nt: TGTGCCACCAGCCCGCCACTAGCGGGAGGCTACAATGAGCAGTTCTTC; cdr3_aa: CATSPPLAGGYNEQFF
d_call: -; v_call: TRBV18; clone_size: -; j_call: TRBJ2-2; cdr3_nt: TGTGCCAGCTCACCACCCTCGCGGGTGGATTACACCGGGGAGCTGTTTTTT; cdr3_aa: CASSPPSRVDYTGELFF
d_call: -; v_call: TRBV28; clone_size: once; j_call: TRBJ2-5; cdr3_nt: TGTGCCAGCAGTTTATGGGGCAGCTTGGAGACCCAGTACTTC; cdr3_aa: CASSLWGSLETQYF